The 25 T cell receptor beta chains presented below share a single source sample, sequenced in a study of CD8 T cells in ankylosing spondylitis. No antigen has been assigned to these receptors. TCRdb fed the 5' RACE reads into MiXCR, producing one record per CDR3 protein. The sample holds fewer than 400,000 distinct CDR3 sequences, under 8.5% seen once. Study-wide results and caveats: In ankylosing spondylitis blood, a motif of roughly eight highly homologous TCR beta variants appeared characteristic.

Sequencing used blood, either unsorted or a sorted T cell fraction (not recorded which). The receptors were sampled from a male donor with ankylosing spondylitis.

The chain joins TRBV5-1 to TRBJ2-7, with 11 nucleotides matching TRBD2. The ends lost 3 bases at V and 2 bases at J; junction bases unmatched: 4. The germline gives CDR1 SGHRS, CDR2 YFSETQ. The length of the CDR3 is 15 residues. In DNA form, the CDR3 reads TGCGCCAGCAGCTGGGGGACTAGCGGAACCTACGAGCAGTACTTC. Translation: CASSWGTSGTYEQYF. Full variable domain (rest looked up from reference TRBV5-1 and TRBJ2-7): KAGVTQTPRYLIKTRGQQVTLSCSPISGHRSVSWYQQTPGQGLQFLFEYFSETQRNKGNFPGRFSGRQFSNSRSEMNVSTLELGDSALYLCASSWGTSGTYEQYFGPGTRLTVT.

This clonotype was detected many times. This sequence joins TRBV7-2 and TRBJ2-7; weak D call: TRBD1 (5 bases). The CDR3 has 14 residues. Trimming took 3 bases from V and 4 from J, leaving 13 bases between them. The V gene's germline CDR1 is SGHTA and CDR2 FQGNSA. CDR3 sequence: CASSFEWTSYEQYF. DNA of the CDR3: TGTGCCAGCAGCTTTGAGTGGACAAGTTACGAGCAGTACTTC.

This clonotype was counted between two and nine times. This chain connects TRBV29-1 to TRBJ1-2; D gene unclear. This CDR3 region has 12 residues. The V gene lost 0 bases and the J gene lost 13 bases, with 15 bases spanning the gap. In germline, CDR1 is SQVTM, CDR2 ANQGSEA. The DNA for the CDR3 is TGCAGCGTTGAAGACCTCCGAGCGCAGGTCACCTTC. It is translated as CSVEDLRAQVTF.

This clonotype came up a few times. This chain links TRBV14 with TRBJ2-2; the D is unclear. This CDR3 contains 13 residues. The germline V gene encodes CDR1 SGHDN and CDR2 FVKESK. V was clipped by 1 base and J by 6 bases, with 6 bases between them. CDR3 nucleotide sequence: TGTGCCAGCAGCCAAGTACCACCCGGGGAGCTGTTTTTT. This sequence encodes CASSQVPPGELFF.

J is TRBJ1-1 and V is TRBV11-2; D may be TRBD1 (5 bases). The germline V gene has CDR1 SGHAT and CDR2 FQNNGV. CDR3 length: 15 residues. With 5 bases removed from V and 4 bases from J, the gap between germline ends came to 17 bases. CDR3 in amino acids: CASSDARLGGTEAFF. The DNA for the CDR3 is TGTGCCAGCAGCGATGCCAGGTTGGGGGGCACTGAAGCTTTCTTT.

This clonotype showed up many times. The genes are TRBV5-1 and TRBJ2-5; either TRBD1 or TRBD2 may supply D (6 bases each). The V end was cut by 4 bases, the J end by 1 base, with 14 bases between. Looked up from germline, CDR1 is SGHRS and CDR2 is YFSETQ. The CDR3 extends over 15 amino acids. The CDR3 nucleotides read TGCGCCAGCAGCAGCGGAGGGACACTCCAAGAGACCCAGTACTTC. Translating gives CASSSGGTLQETQYF.

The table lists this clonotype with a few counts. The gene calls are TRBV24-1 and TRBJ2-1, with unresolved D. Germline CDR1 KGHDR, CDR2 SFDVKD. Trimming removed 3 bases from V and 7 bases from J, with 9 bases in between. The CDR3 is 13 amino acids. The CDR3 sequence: CATSDQYLNEQFF. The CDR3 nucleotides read TGTGCCACCAGTGATCAGTACCTAAATGAGCAGTTCTTC.

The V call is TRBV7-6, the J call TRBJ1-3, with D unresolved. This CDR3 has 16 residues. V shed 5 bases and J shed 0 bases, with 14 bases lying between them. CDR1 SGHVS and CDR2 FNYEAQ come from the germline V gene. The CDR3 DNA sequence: TGTGCCAGCAGCCCGACCCCACGGAGCTCTGGAAACACCATATATTTT. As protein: CASSPTPRSSGNTIYF.

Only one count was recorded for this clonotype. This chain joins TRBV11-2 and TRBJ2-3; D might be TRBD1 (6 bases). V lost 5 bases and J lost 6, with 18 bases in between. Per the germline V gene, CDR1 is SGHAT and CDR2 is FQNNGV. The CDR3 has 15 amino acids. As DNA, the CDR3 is TGTGCCAGCAGCCAACAGGGTTTGGTTTCCGATACGCAGTATTTT. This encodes CASSQQGLVSDTQYF. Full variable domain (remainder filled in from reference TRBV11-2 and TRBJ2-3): EAGVAQSPRYKIIEKRQSVAFWCNPISGHATLYWYQQILGQGPKLLIQFQNNGVVDDSQLPKDRFSAERLKGVDSTLKIQPAKLEDSAVYLCASSQQGLVSDTQYFGPGTRLTVL.

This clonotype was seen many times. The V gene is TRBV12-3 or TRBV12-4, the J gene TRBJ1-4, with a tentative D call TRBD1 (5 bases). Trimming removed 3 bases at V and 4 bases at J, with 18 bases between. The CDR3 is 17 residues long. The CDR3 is CASSFAAGRGVNEKLFF. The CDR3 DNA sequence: TGTGCCAGCAGTTTCGCAGCAGGTCGGGGGGTTAATGAAAAACTGTTTTTT.

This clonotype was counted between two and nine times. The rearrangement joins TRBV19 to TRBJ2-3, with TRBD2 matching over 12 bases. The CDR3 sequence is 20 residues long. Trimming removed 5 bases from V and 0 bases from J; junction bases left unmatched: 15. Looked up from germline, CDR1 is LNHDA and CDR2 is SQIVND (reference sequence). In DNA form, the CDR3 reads TGTGCCAGTAGTCGACGTCTGACTAGCGGGAGTCAAAGAAGCACAGATACGCAGTATTTT. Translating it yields CASSRRLTSGSQRSTDTQYF.

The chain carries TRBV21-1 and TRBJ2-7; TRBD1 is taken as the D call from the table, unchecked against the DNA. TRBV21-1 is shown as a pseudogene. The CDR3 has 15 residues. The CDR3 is CASSSSGQGSYEQYF. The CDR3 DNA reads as TGTGCCAGCAGCTCCTCGGGACAGGGCTCCTACGAGCAGTACTTC.

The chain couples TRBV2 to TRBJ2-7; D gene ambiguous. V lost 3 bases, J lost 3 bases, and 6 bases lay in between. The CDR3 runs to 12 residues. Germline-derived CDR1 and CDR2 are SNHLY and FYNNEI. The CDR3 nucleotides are TGTGCCAGCAGTGAGGAGATCTACGAGCAGTACTTC. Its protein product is CASSEEIYEQYF. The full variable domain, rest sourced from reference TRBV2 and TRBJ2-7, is EPEVTQTPSHQVTQMGQEVILRCVPISNHLYFYWYRQILGQKVEFLVSFYNNEISEKSEIFDDQFSVERPDGSNFTLKIRSTKLEDSAMYFCASSEEIYEQYFGPGTRLTVT.

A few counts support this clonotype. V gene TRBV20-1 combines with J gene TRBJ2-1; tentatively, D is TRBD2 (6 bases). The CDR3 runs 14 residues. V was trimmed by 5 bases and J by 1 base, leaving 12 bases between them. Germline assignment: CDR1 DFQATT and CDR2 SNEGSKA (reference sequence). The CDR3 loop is CSAWGEESYNEQFF. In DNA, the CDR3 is TGCAGTGCTTGGGGGGAGGAGTCCTACAATGAGCAGTTCTTC.

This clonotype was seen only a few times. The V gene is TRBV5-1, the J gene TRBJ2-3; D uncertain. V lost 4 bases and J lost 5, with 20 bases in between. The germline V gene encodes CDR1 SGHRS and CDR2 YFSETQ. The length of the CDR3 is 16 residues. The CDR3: CASSLGSTRLVDTQYF. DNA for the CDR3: TGCGCCAGCAGCCTCGGTTCGACCCGATTGGTAGATACGCAGTATTTT.

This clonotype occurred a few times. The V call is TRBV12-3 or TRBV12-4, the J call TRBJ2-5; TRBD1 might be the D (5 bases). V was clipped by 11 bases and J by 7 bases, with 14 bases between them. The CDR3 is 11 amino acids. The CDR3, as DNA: TGTGCCGCCGTGATCCAGGGGACCCAGTACTTC. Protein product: CAAVIQGTQYF.

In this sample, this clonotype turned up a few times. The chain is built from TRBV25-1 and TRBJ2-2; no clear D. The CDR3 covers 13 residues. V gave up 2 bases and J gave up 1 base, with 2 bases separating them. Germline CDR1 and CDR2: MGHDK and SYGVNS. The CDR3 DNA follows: TGTGCCAGCAGTGAACGGAACACCGGGGAGCTGTTTTTT. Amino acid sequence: CASSERNTGELFF. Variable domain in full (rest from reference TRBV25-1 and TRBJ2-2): EADIYQTPRYLVIGTGKKITLECSQTMGHDKMYWYQQDPGMELHLIHYSYGVNSTEKGDLSSESTVSRIRTEHFPLTLESARPSHTSQYLCASSERNTGELFFGEGSRLTVL.

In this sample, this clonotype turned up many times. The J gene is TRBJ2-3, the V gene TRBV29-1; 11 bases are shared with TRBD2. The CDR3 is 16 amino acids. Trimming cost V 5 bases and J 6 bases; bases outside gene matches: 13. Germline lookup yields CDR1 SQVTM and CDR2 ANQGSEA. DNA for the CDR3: TGCAGCGTTTCGGGTGGTAGCGGGAGGGCCGGGGATACGCAGTATTTT. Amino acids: CSVSGGSGRAGDTQYF.

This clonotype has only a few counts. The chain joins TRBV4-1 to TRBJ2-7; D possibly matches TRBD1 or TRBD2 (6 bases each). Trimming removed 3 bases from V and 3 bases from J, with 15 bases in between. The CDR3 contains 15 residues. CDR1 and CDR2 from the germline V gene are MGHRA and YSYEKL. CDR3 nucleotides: TGCGCCAGCAGCCAGACTGTTCGGGGGCACTACGAGCAGTACTTC. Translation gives CASSQTVRGHYEQYF.

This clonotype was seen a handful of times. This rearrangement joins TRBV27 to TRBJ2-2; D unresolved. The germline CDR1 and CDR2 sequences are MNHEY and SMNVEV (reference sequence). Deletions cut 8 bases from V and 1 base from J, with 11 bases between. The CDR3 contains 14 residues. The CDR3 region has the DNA TGTGCCAGCGGCTCGCTGGTGAACACCGGGGAGCTGTTTTTT. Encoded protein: CASGSLVNTGELFF.

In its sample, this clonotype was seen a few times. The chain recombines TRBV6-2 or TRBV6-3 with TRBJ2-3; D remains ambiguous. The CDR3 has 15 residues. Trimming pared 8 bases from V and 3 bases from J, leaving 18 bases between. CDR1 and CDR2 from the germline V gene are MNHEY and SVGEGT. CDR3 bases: TGTGCCAGCGGATTTTCGGTGGGTCGGACAGATACGCAGTATTTT. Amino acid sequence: CASGFSVGRTDTQYF.

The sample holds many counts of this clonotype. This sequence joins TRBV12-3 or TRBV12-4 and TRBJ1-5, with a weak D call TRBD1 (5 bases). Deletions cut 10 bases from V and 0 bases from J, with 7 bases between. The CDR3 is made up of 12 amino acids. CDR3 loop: CATQGSNQPQHF. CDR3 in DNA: TGTGCCACCCAGGGTAGCAATCAGCCCCAGCATTTT.

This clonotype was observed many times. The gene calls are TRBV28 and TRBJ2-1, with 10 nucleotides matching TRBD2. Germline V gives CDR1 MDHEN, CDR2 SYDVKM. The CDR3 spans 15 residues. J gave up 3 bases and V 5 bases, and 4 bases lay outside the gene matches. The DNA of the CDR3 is TGTGCCAGCAGTACCGGACTAGCGGTCTACAATGAGCAGTTCTTC. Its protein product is CASSTGLAVYNEQFF.

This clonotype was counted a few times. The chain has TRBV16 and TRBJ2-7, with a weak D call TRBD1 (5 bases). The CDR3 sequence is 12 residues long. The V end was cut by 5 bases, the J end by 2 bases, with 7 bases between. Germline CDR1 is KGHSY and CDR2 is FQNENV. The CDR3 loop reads CASSYRPYEQYF. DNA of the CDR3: TGTGCCAGCAGCTACAGGCCCTACGAGCAGTACTTC.

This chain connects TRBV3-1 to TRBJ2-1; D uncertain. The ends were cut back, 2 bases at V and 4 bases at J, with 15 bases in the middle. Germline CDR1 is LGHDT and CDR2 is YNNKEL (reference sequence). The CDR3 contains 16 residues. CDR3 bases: TGTGCCAGCAGCCAAACCATAGGGCGGAATTACAATGAGCAGTTCTTC. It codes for CASSQTIGRNYNEQFF.